The clone carrying this T cell receptor beta chain was picked up a small number of times. Its specificity is unknown. The data are from a study of shared clonotypes between healthy human individuals. Whole-study context: The donor pool was made up of a couple of women and a few men aged 18 to 49.

The run depth of the assay was deep. When replicate PCRs were run on sorted subsets, they used about 220 ng DNA, about 30,000 T cell genomes. Profiled with immunoSEQ multiplex PCR; TCRdb holds only in-frame clones, not every one. This sample yields millions of clones, of which about 95% are seen a single time; roughly 1% belongs to the top ten. Findings and caveats of the study: In a few donors, around 5.5% of naive CD4 clonotypes appeared in common.

Germline lookup yields CDR1 SGHNT and CDR2 YYREEE (reference sequence). This CDR3 has 15 amino acids. Trimming pared 4 bases from V and 9 bases from J, leaving 17 bases between. CD8 cells regarded as naive lacked CD45RO, were positively chosen for CCR7, and omitted terminally differentiated effector memory CD45RA+ cells. The receptor was isolated from a man aged 18 to 29 in good health. The sequenced sample consisted of naive CD8+ T cells sorted from blood. The genes are TRBV5-4 and TRBJ1-6; possible D gene TRBD1, 5 bases. The CDR3 nucleotides read TGTGCCAGCAGCCCCCGAGGGCAGGGTGCTTCACCCCTCCACTTT. Its protein is CASSPRGQGASPLHF.